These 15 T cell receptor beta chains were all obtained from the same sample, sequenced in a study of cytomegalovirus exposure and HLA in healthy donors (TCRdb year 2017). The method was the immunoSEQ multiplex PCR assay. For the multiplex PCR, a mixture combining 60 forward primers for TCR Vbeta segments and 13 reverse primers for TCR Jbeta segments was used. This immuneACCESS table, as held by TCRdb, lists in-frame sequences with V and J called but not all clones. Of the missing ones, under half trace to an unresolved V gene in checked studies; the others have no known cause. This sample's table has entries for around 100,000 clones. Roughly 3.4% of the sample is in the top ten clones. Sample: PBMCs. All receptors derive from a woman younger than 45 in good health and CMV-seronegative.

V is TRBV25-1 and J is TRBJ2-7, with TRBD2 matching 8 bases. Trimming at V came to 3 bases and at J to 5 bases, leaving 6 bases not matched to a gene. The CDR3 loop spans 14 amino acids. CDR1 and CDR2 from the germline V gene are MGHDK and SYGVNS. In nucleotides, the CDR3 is TGTGCCAGCAGTGACCCCAGCGGGAGCGACGAGCAGTACTTC. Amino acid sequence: CASSDPSGSDEQYF.

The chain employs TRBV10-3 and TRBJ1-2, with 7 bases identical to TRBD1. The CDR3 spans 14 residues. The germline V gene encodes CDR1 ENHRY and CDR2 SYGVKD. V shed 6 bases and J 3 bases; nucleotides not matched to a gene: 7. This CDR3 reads CAISGRGTDYGYTF. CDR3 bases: TGTGCCATCAGCGGGCGCGGGACAGACTATGGCTACACCTTC.

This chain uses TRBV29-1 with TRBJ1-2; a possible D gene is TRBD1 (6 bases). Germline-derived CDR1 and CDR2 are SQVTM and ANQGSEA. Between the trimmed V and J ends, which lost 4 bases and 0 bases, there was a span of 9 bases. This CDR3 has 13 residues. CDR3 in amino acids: CSVADSANYGYTF. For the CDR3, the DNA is TGCAGCGTTGCGGACAGTGCTAACTATGGCTACACCTTC.

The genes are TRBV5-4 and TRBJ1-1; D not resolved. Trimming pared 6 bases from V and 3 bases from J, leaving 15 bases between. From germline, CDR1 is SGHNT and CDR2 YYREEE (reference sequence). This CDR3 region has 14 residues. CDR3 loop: CASTSLQRDTEAFF. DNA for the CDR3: TGTGCCAGCACCTCCCTTCAGCGGGACACTGAAGCTTTCTTT.

The CDR3 sequence is CASSPQEEEQYF. The CDR3 DNA reads TGTGCCAGCTCACCACAAGAGGAGGAGCAGTACTTC. This chain uses TRBV18 with TRBJ2-7; D unclear. Trimming removed 1 base from V and 7 bases from J, with 8 bases in between. CDR1 KGHSH and CDR2 LQKENI come from the germline V gene. The CDR3 has 12 amino acids.

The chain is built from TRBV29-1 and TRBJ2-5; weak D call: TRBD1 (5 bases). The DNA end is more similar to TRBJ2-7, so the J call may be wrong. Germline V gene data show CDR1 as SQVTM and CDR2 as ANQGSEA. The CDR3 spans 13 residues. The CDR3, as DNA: TGCAGCGTTGATGGGCAGGGTACCTACGAGCAGTACTTC. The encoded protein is CSVDGQGTYEQYF.

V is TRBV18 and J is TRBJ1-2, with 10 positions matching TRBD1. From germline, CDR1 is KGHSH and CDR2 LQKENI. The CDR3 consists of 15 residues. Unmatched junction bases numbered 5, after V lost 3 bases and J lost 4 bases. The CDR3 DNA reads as TGTGCCAGCTCACCGTCCGGGACAGGGGCCTATGGCTACACCTTC. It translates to CASSPSGTGAYGYTF.

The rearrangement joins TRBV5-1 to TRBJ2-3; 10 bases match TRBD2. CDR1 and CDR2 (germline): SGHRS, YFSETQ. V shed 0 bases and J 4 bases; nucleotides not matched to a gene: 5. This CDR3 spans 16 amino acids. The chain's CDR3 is CASSLVLAGLSDTQYF. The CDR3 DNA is TGCGCCAGCAGCTTGGTACTAGCGGGATTGTCAGATACGCAGTATTTT.

The CDR3 bases are TGTGCCAGCAGTGAACGGGGGAGCTCCTACAATGAGCAGTTCTTC. Translating it yields CASSERGSSYNEQFF. J is TRBJ2-1 and V is TRBV6-4; D possibly corresponds to TRBD2 (6 bases). Trimming took off 3 bases at V and 0 bases at J, with 9 bases between the two ends. CDR3 length: 15 residues. Germline lookup yields CDR1 MRHNA and CDR2 SNTAGT.

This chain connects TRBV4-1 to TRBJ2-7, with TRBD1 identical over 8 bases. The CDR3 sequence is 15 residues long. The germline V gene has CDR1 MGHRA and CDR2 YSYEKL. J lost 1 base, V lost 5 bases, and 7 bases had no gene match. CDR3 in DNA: TGCGCCAGCAGCACCGGGACAGGACCGTCCTACGAGCAGTACTTC. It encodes CASSTGTGPSYEQYF.

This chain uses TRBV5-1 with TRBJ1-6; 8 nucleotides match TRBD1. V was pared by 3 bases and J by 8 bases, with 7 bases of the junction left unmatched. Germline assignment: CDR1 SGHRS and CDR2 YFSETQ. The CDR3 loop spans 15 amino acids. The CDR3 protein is CASSYAGGTDSPLHF. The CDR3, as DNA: TGCGCCAGCAGCTACGCAGGGGGCACGGATTCACCCCTCCACTTT.

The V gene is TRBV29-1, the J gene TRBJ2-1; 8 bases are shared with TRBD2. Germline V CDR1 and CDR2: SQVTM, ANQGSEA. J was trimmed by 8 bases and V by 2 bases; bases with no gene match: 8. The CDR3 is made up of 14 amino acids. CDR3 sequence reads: CSVEPPTSVHEQFF. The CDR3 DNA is TGCAGCGTTGAACCCCCGACTAGCGTCCATGAGCAGTTCTTC.

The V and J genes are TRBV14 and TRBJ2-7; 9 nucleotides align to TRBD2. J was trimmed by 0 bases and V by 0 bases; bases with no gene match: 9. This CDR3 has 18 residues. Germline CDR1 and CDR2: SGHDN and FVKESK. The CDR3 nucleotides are TGTGCCAGCAGCCAAGAAGGAAGACTAGCGGACTACTCCTACGAGCAGTACTTC. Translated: CASSQEGRLADYSYEQYF.

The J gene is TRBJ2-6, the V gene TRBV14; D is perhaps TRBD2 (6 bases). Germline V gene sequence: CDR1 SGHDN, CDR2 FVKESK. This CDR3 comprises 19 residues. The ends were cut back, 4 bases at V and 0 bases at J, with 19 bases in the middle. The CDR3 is CASSLPMEGHPSGANVLTF. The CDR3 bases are TGTGCCAGCAGCCTCCCGATGGAGGGCCACCCCTCTGGGGCCAACGTCCTGACTTTC.

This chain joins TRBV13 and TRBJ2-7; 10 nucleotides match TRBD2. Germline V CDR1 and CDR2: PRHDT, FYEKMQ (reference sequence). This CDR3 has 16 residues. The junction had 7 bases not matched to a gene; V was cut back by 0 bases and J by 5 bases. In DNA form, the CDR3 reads TGTGCCAGCAGCTTAGGGTCTAGCGGGAGTTACGACGAGCAGTACTTC. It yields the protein CASSLGSSGSYDEQYF. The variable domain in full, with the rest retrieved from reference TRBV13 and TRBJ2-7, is AAGVIQSPRHLIKEKRETATLKCYPIPRHDTVYWYQQGPGQDPQFLISFYEKMQSDKGSIPDRFSAQQFSDYHSELNMSSLELGDSALYFCASSLGSSGSYDEQYFGPGTRLTVT.